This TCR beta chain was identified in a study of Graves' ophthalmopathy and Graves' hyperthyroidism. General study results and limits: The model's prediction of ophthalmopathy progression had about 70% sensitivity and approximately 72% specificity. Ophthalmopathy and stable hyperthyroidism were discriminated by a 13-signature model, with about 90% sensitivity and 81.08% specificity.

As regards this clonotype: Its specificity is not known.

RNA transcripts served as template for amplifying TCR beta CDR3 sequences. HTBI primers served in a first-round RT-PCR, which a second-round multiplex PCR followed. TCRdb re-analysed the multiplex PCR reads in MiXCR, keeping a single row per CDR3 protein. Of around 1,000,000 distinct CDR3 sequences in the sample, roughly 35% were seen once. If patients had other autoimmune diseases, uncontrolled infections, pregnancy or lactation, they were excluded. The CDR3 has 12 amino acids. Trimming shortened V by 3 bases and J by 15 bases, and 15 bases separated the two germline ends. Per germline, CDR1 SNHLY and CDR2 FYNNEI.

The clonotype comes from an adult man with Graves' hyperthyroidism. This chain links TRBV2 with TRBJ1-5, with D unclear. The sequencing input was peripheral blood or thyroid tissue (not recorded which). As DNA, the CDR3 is TGTGCCAGCAGTGACCCGGGTTCCCCCTGGCATTTT. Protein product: CASSDPGSPWHF.